This paragraph reports one T cell receptor (beta chain). Its matching antigen is unknown. Amplification used 60 Vbeta primers and 13 Jbeta primers. Generated by immunoSEQ multiplex PCR, the TCRdb table keeps only in-frame clones and is missing some. This table has a few hundred thousand clones, 70% to 85% appearing once. The sample is drawn from a study of cytomegalovirus exposure and HLA in healthy donors. Study-wide points: Cytomegalovirus-associated status was assigned to about 180 TCR beta chains. An analysis done earlier found most TCR beta V segments productive about 87% or about 30% of the time. A later analysis linked a missense variant in DCLRE1C to the trimming of TCR beta V and J genes.

This CDR3 region has 15 residues. Germline V gene lookup returns CDR1 SGHTA and CDR2 FQGNSA. With V trimmed by 6 bases and J by 8 bases, 11 bases remained unmatched. The material sequenced was PBMCs. The chain carries TRBV7-2 and TRBJ2-1, with 9 nucleotides matching TRBD1. This receptor was identified in a woman in her forties in good health and CMV-seronegative. The CDR3 region is CASRSGTGRLDEQFF. The CDR3 region has the DNA TGTGCCAGCAGATCCGGGACAGGGAGGTTGGATGAGCAGTTCTTC.